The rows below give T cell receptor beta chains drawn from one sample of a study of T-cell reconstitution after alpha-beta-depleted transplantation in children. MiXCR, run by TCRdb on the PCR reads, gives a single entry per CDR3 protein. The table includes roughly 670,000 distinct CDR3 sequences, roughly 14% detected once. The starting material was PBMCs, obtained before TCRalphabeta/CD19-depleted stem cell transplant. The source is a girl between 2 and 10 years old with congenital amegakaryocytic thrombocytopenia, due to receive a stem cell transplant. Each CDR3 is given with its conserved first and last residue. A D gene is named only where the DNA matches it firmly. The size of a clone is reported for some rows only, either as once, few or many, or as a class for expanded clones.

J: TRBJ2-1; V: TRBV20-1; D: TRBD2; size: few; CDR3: CSASRLAGGLSSYNEQFF; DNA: TGCAGTGCTAGCCGGCTAGCGGGAGGGTTAAGCTCCTACAATGAGCAGTTCTTC
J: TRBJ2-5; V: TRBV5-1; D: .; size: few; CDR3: CASSSAKEILQETQYF; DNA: TGCGCCAGCAGCTCCGCCAAGGAGATCCTCCAAGAGACCCAGTACTTC
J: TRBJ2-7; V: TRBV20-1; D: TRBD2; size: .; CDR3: CCARAGGSGSAHEQYF; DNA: TGCTGTGCTAGAGCCGGGGGTAGCGGGAGCGCCCACGAGCAGTACTTC
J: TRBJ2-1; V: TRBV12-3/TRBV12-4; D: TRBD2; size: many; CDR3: CASSWGGRGYNEQFF; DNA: TGTGCCAGCAGTTGGGGCGGGAGGGGTTACAATGAGCAGTTCTTC
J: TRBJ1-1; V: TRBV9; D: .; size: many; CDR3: CASSVVGHSNTEAFF; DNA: TGTGCCAGCAGCGTAGTGGGACACTCGAACACTGAAGCTTTCTTT
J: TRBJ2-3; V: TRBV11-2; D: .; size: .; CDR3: CASSSNPDLAKSTDTQYF; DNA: TGTGCCAGCAGCTCTAACCCTGACCTAGCCAAGAGCACAGATACGCAGTATTTT
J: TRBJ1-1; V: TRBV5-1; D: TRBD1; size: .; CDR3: CASSIGTVNTEVFF; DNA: TGCGCCAGCAGCATCGGGACAGTGAACACTGAAGTTTTCTTT
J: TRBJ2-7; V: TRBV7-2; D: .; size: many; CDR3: CASSLALGEYEQYF; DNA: TGTGCCAGCAGCTTAGCGCTCGGGGAATACGAGCAGTACTTC
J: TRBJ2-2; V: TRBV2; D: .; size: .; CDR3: CASSEVGMAGELFF; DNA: TGTGCCAGCAGTGAAGTGGGGATGGCCGGGGAGCTGTTTTTT
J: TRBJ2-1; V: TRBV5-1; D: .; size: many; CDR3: CASSSDSRNEQFF; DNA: TGCGCCAGCAGCTCAGATTCACGCAATGAGCAGTTCTTC
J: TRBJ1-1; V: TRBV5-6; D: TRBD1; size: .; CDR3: CASRTQYRGVNTEAFF; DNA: TGTGCCAGCAGAACACAATACAGGGGAGTCAACACTGAAGCTTTCTTT
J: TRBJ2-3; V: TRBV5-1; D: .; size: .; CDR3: CASSRPGLVPDTQYF; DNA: TGCGCCAGCAGCCGCCCGGGGCTAGTCCCAGATACGCAGTATTTT
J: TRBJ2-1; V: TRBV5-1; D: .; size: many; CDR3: CASSLVLDYNEQFF; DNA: TGCGCCAGCAGCTTGGTTTTGGATTACAATGAGCAGTTCTTC
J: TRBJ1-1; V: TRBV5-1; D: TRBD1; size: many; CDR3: CASSPHRGNTEAFF; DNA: TGCGCCAGCAGCCCACACAGGGGAAACACTGAAGCTTTCTTT
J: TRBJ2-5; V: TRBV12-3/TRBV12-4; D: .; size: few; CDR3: CASNIDSSQETQYF; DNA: TGTGCCAGCAATATAGACAGTTCCCAAGAGACCCAGTACTTC
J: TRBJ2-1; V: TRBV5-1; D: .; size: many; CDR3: CASTPQDGYNEQFF; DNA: TGCGCCAGTACTCCTCAGGACGGTTACAATGAGCAGTTCTTC
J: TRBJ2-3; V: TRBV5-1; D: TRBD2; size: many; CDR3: CASSLVPLAGPGDTQYF; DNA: TGCGCCAGCAGCTTGGTTCCTCTAGCGGGCCCCGGAGATACGCAGTATTTT
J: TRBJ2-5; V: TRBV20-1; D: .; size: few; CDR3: CSARDGLPETQYF; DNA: TGCAGTGCTAGAGATGGACTTCCGGAGACCCAGTACTTC
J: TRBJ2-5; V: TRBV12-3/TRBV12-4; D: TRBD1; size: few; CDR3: CASSLSRDRDQETQYF; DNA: TGTGCCAGCAGTTTAAGCCGGGACAGGGACCAAGAGACCCAGTACTTC
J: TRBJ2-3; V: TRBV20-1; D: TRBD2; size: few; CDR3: CSARGGLAGGSDTQYF; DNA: TGCAGTGCTAGAGGGGGACTAGCGGGAGGGTCAGATACGCAGTATTTT